Below, 23 T cell receptor beta chains from the same sample are listed, as sequenced in a study of T-cell reconstitution after alpha-beta-depleted transplantation in children. Preparing the TCRbeta library involved the use of unique molecular identifiers. TCRdb re-derived calls from the PCR reads in MiXCR, one entry per CDR3 protein. The sample has roughly 310,000 distinct CDR3 sequences, approximately 23% seen once. The sequencing here drew on PBMCs, mostly from graft donor cells, taken 180 days after TCRalphabeta/CD19-depleted stem cell transplant. Receptor source: a male patient between 10 and 17 years old who had a stem cell transplant for acute lymphoblastic leukemia, so the T cells may come from the graft donor.

The chain combines TRBV7-9 with TRBJ1-2; D remains ambiguous. The CDR3 length is 16 residues. Germline CDR1 is SEHNR and CDR2 is FQNEAQ (reference sequence). With 2 bases removed from V and 1 base from J, the gap between germline ends came to 14 bases. The CDR3 region has the DNA TGTGCCAGCAGCTTAATCGGCAGGAGCTATAACTATGGCTACACCTTC. Translating gives CASSLIGRSYNYGYTF.

The table lists this clonotype with a few counts. This chain joins TRBV7-9 and TRBJ1-6; no clear D gene. The CDR3 is 15 residues long. Trimming took 5 bases from V and 6 from J, leaving 14 bases between them. Germline V gives CDR1 SEHNR, CDR2 FQNEAQ (reference sequence). The CDR3 protein is CASSELKGGNSPLHF. The CDR3 nucleotides read TGTGCCAGCAGCGAACTAAAGGGTGGTAATTCACCCCTCCACTTT.

The table lists this clonotype with a few counts. The V and J genes are TRBV29-1 and TRBJ2-3; TRBD2 is a possible D gene (6 bases). The CDR3 consists of 14 residues. Germline V gives CDR1 SQVTM, CDR2 ANQGSEA. Trimming removed 3 bases from V and 0 bases from J, with 10 bases in between. CDR3 in DNA: TGCAGCGTTGATAGGCGGGACAGCACAGATACGCAGTATTTT. Translated, it gives CSVDRRDSTDTQYF.

This clonotype has ten or more counts. The chain joins TRBV12-3 or TRBV12-4 to TRBJ2-2; the D is unclear. CDR3 length: 11 amino acids. Trimming removed 7 bases at V and 7 bases at J, with 7 bases between. The CDR3 loop reads CASTASGELFF. In DNA form, the CDR3 reads TGTGCCAGCACGGCTAGCGGGGAGCTGTTTTTT.

This clonotype was detected a few times. This chain connects TRBV7-2 to TRBJ1-2, with TRBD1 as a possible D gene (5 bases). The CDR3 length is 15 residues. Per the germline V gene, CDR1 is SGHTA and CDR2 is FQGNSA. With 0 bases removed from V and 3 bases from J, the gap between germline ends came to 11 bases. Written as DNA, the CDR3 is TGTGCCAGCAGCTTAGCAGGGGCACTCTACTATGGCTACACCTTC. Its translation is CASSLAGALYYGYTF.

This clonotype turned up a few times. The rearrangement links TRBV6-5 to TRBJ2-7, with 8 bases identical to TRBD1. Unmatched junction bases numbered 6, after V lost 1 base and J lost 1 base. Germline V gives CDR1 MNHEY, CDR2 SVGAGI. This CDR3 region has 16 residues. The CDR3 sequence: CASSYYWGQVSYEQYF. The CDR3 nucleotides read TGTGCCAGCAGTTACTACTGGGGACAGGTGTCCTACGAGCAGTACTTC.

This clonotype was seen more than once but under ten times. The chain joins TRBV7-9 to TRBJ1-2; tentatively, D is TRBD1 (5 bases). V was trimmed by 3 bases and J by 11 bases, leaving 13 bases between them. There are 12 residues in the CDR3. Germline V gene sequence: CDR1 SEHNR, CDR2 FQNEAQ (reference sequence). This CDR3 reads CASSLGGVDYTF. As DNA, the CDR3 is TGTGCCAGCAGCTTGGGGGGGGTTGATTACACCTTC.

V gene TRBV6-2 or TRBV6-3 combines with J gene TRBJ2-1; D ambiguous. V was cut by 0 bases and J by 2 bases, with 2 bases left in between. This CDR3 comprises 13 residues. Germline CDR1 MNHEY, CDR2 SVGEGT. CDR3 in DNA: TGTGCCAGCAGTTACTCGGCCTACAATGAGCAGTTCTTC. Protein: CASSYSAYNEQFF.

The chain recombines TRBV4-1 with TRBJ2-5; 14 bases map to TRBD2. With V trimmed by 0 bases and J by 3 bases, 3 bases remained unmatched. CDR3 length: 17 residues. The germline V gene encodes CDR1 MGHRA and CDR2 YSYEKL. As DNA, the CDR3 is TGCGCCAGCAGCCAAGATCGGGGACTAGCGGGGGAAGAGACCCAGTACTTC. It yields the protein CASSQDRGLAGEETQYF.

The J gene is TRBJ2-7, the V gene TRBV12-3 or TRBV12-4, with 9 nucleotides matching TRBD2. The V and J ends lost 3 bases and 6 bases, in that order; junction bases with no gene match: 6. This CDR3 has 14 amino acids. The CDR3 loop reads CASSFLGLASEQYF. The CDR3 nucleotides read TGTGCCAGCAGTTTTCTGGGACTAGCATCCGAGCAGTACTTC.

The chain uses TRBV5-5 and TRBJ2-3; D remains ambiguous. Germline CDR1 reads SGHKS; CDR2 reads YYEKEE (reference sequence). This CDR3 comprises 14 residues. V was shortened by 6 bases and J by 2 bases, with 13 bases between the two germline ends. Written as DNA, the CDR3 is TGTGCCAGCACTCACACGGGTTTCACAGATACGCAGTATTTT. Translating gives CASTHTGFTDTQYF.

A few counts support this clonotype. The chain combines TRBV20-1 with TRBJ2-1; the match to TRBD2 covers 8 bases. Looked up from germline, CDR1 is DFQATT and CDR2 is SNEGSKA (reference sequence). The CDR3 spans 14 residues. With 5 bases clipped from V and 0 bases from J, the junction kept 3 bases outside the gene matches. CDR3 sequence reads: CSAESGSSYNEQFF. Here the CDR3 DNA reads TGCAGTGCTGAGAGCGGGAGCTCCTACAATGAGCAGTTCTTC.

V gene TRBV7-3 combines with J gene TRBJ2-7; TRBD2 might be the D (5 bases). The CDR3 sequence is 15 residues long. The V end was cut by 2 bases, the J end by 4 bases, with 15 bases between. Germline lookup yields CDR1 SGHTA and CDR2 FQGTGA. This CDR3 reads CASSLGSLAEYEQYF. CDR3 bases: TGTGCCAGCAGCTTAGGCTCCCTAGCAGAGTACGAGCAGTACTTC.

This clonotype was counted only a few times. The chain links TRBV25-1 to TRBJ2-3; D ambiguous. CDR1 and CDR2 from the germline V gene are MGHDK and SYGVNS. Trimming cost V 2 bases and J 7 bases, with 10 bases left between them. This CDR3 is built from 13 residues. CDR3 protein: CASSERPHHTQYF. DNA of the CDR3: TGTGCCAGCAGTGAACGACCGCACCATACGCAGTATTTT.

This clonotype occurred a few times. V usage is TRBV20-1 and J usage is TRBJ2-1; TRBD1 agrees at 9 bases. The ends lost 2 bases at V and 5 bases at J; junction bases unmatched: 16. Germline V gives CDR1 DFQATT, CDR2 SNEGSKA (reference sequence). CDR3 size: 18 residues. The CDR3 sequence is CSARPFPPTGGADNEQFF. The DNA for the CDR3 is TGCAGTGCTAGACCCTTCCCCCCTACAGGGGGCGCCGACAATGAGCAGTTCTTC.

The chain couples TRBV24-1 to TRBJ2-3, with TRBD1 matching over 8 bases. CDR1 KGHDR and CDR2 SFDVKD come from the germline V gene. The trim removed 4 bases at V and 1 base at J, leaving 3 bases unmatched. This CDR3 has 15 residues. The CDR3 loop is CATSEQTGGTDTQYF. The CDR3 bases are TGTGCCACCAGTGAACAGACAGGGGGCACAGATACGCAGTATTTT.

The CDR3 bases are TGCAGTGCTAGTAGGGACAGGCCGAGAGAGACCCAGTACTTC. Its protein product is CSASRDRPRETQYF. This chain links TRBV20-1 with TRBJ2-5, with TRBD1 matching over 8 bases. CDR1 is DFQATT, CDR2 SNEGSKA, per germline (reference sequence). With 3 bases clipped from V and 4 bases from J, the junction kept 7 bases outside the gene matches. The CDR3 has 14 residues.

This clonotype was detected many times. This rearrangement joins TRBV10-3 to TRBJ1-2; possibly TRBD1 for D (5 bases). CDR3 length equals 15 residues. Per the germline V gene, CDR1 is ENHRY and CDR2 is SYGVKD. Trimming cost V 4 bases and J 3 bases, with 15 bases left between them. CDR3 coding DNA: TGTGCCATCAGTGGACGGGACTCCTGGGACTATGGCTACACCTTC. This encodes CAISGRDSWDYGYTF.

This chain joins TRBV20-1 and TRBJ1-1, with D maybe TRBD1 (6 bases). The CDR3 has 15 residues. Trimming stripped 3 bases from V and 9 bases from J, with 23 bases between. Germline assignment: CDR1 DFQATT and CDR2 SNEGSKA (reference sequence). The CDR3 loop is CSASLGALGLWQAFF. The CDR3 region has the DNA TGCAGTGCTAGTTTGGGGGCGTTGGGATTGTGGCAAGCTTTCTTT.

This clonotype occurred many times. The gene calls are TRBV20-1 and TRBJ2-1; 9 bases agree with TRBD1. The CDR3 is made up of 10 amino acids. Germline lookup yields CDR1 DFQATT and CDR2 SNEGSKA (reference sequence). The V gene end was trimmed by 4 bases and the J gene end by 14 bases; junction bases not matched to a gene: 3. The CDR3 reads CSAIQGAKFF. The DNA of the CDR3 is TGCAGTGCTATACAGGGGGCAAAGTTCTTC.

V gene TRBV5-1 combines with J gene TRBJ2-7; 10 bases map to TRBD1. This CDR3 region has 13 residues. Trimming cost V 7 bases and J 4 bases; bases outside gene matches: 5. The germline V gene has CDR1 SGHRS and CDR2 YFSETQ. The CDR3 is CASGRDRGYEQYF. CDR3 bases: TGCGCCAGCGGCCGGGACAGGGGTTACGAGCAGTACTTC.

This clonotype was seen a few times. V and J are TRBV29-1 and TRBJ2-2; 8 bases map to TRBD2. Germline V lookup: CDR1 SQVTM, CDR2 ANQGSEA. The CDR3 runs to 13 residues. V lost 6 bases, J lost 0 bases, and 0 bases stayed unmatched. The CDR3 spells CSVGLANTGELFF. As DNA, the CDR3 is TGCAGCGTGGGACTAGCGAACACCGGGGAGCTGTTTTTT.

J is TRBJ2-1 and V is TRBV5-1; 7 positions agree with TRBD2. With 3 bases clipped from V and 6 bases from J, the junction kept 3 bases outside the gene matches. This CDR3 has 13 residues. Looked up from germline, CDR1 is SGHRS and CDR2 is YFSETQ. The CDR3 sequence: CASSSGTTNEQFF. In DNA, the CDR3 is TGCGCCAGCAGCTCCGGGACTACCAATGAGCAGTTCTTC.